The rows below give T cell receptor beta chains drawn from one sample of a study of CD8+CD57+ T cells in acquired aplastic anemia. TCRdb fed the reads into MiXCR, producing one record per CDR3 protein. The table shows about 81,000 distinct CDR3 sequences, with approximately 46% occurring only once. The sequencing input was sorted CD4+, CD8+, or CD8+CD57+ T cells (not recorded which) from PBMCs. The receptors come from a human donor in good health, serving as a control. CDR3s include the opening cysteine and the closing phenylalanine or tryptophan. The D gene is left open where the match is weak. Not all rows give a size; the values are once, few, many and, for expanded clones, a class.

d_call: -; v_call: TRBV6-2/TRBV6-3; clone_size: -; j_call: TRBJ1-6; cdr3_aa: CASSYSENSPLHF; cdr3_nt: TGTGCCAGCAGTTACTCAGAAAATTCACCCCTCCACTTT
d_call: -; v_call: TRBV2; clone_size: many; j_call: TRBJ1-5; cdr3_aa: CASSKTEVSNQPQHF; cdr3_nt: TGTGCCAGCAGTAAGACAGAGGTTAGCAATCAGCCCCAGCATTTT
d_call: -; v_call: TRBV7-2; clone_size: -; j_call: TRBJ1-1; cdr3_aa: CASTATRDTEAFF; cdr3_nt: TGTGCCAGCACCGCCACGAGAGACACTGAAGCTTTCTTT
d_call: -; v_call: TRBV25-1; clone_size: -; j_call: TRBJ2-7; cdr3_aa: CASSRGTVASYEQYF; cdr3_nt: TGTGCCAGCAGTAGAGGAACAGTTGCATCCTACGAGCAGTACTTC
d_call: -; v_call: TRBV7-9; clone_size: many; j_call: TRBJ1-5; cdr3_aa: CASSPATDGVGIDQPQHF; cdr3_nt: TGTGCCAGCAGCCCGGCCACGGACGGGGTTGGTATAGATCAGCCCCAGCATTTT
d_call: TRBD2; v_call: TRBV12-3/TRBV12-4; clone_size: few; j_call: TRBJ2-1; cdr3_aa: CASESAGGLNEQFF; cdr3_nt: TGTGCCAGCGAGAGTGCGGGGGGCCTTAATGAGCAGTTCTTC
d_call: -; v_call: TRBV15; clone_size: -; j_call: TRBJ1-2; cdr3_aa: CATSREIRKPGYTF; cdr3_nt: TGTGCCACCAGCAGAGAAATAAGAAAGCCTGGCTACACCTTC
d_call: TRBD1; v_call: TRBV6-1; clone_size: -; j_call: TRBJ1-6; cdr3_aa: CAGSEPDRGPSPLHF; cdr3_nt: TGTGCCGGCAGTGAACCGGACAGGGGGCCTTCACCCCTCCACTTT
d_call: -; v_call: TRBV24-1; clone_size: once; j_call: TRBJ1-6; cdr3_aa: CATKGWSDNSPLHF; cdr3_nt: TGTGCCACCAAGGGGTGGTCGGATAATTCACCCCTCCACTTT
d_call: TRBD2; v_call: TRBV15; clone_size: -; j_call: TRBJ2-1; cdr3_aa: CATSFSGGAVDEQFF; cdr3_nt: TGTGCCACCAGCTTCAGCGGGGGGGCGGTTGATGAGCAGTTCTTC
d_call: TRBD2; v_call: TRBV10-3; clone_size: many; j_call: TRBJ2-3; cdr3_aa: CAISGGTSGNWTDTQYF; cdr3_nt: TGTGCCATCAGTGGGGGGACTAGCGGGAATTGGACAGATACGCAGTATTTT
d_call: TRBD2; v_call: TRBV24-1; clone_size: -; j_call: TRBJ2-2; cdr3_aa: CATSWGGGLFF; cdr3_nt: TGTGCCACCAGCTGGGGGGGGGGGCTGTTTTTT
d_call: TRBD2; v_call: TRBV7-8; clone_size: -; j_call: TRBJ2-7; cdr3_aa: CASSQLAGVYEQYF; cdr3_nt: TGCGCCAGCAGCCAATTAGCGGGAGTCTACGAGCAGTACTTC
d_call: -; v_call: TRBV12-5; clone_size: many; j_call: TRBJ1-5; cdr3_aa: CASGLGVVTDNQPQHF; cdr3_nt: TGTGCTAGTGGTCTTGGGGTCGTTACGGACAATCAGCCCCAGCATTTT
d_call: -; v_call: TRBV10-2; clone_size: -; j_call: TRBJ1-1; cdr3_aa: CASSESGRNTEAFF; cdr3_nt: TGCGCCAGCAGTGAGTCGGGGAGGAACACTGAAGCTTTCTTT
d_call: -; v_call: TRBV9; clone_size: -; j_call: TRBJ1-2; cdr3_aa: CASSVVSGPTSNYGYTF; cdr3_nt: TGTGCCAGCAGCGTGGTTAGCGGCCCGACCTCTAACTATGGCTACACCTTC
d_call: TRBD1; v_call: TRBV19; clone_size: many; j_call: TRBJ1-2; cdr3_aa: CASSMARGQGDNYGYTF; cdr3_nt: TGTGCCAGTAGTATGGCGAGGGGACAGGGAGATAACTATGGCTACACCTTC
d_call: -; v_call: TRBV7-3; clone_size: -; j_call: TRBJ1-3; cdr3_aa: CASSPSGPNSGNTIYF; cdr3_nt: TGTGCCAGCAGCCCATCGGGACCAAACTCTGGAAACACCATATATTTT
d_call: -; v_call: TRBV24-1; clone_size: once; j_call: TRBJ2-5; cdr3_aa: CATSDLLSGGETQYF; cdr3_nt: TGTGCCACCAGTGATTTGCTTAGTGGAGGAGAGACCCAGTACTTC
d_call: -; v_call: TRBV4-1; clone_size: -; j_call: TRBJ1-1; cdr3_aa: CASRGPGEAVTEAFF; cdr3_nt: TGCGCCAGCCGCGGGCCAGGGGAGGCGGTCACTGAAGCTTTCTTT
d_call: -; v_call: TRBV6-2/TRBV6-3; clone_size: once; j_call: TRBJ1-1; cdr3_aa: CASSYSRQVSNTEAFF; cdr3_nt: TGTGCCAGCAGTTACTCACGACAGGTTAGCAACACTGAAGCTTTCTTT
d_call: -; v_call: TRBV7-8; clone_size: many; j_call: TRBJ2-7; cdr3_aa: CASSYRALQDSSYEQYF; cdr3_nt: TGTGCCAGCAGCTATCGGGCCCTTCAGGACTCCTCCTACGAGCAGTACTTC
d_call: -; v_call: TRBV27; clone_size: few; j_call: TRBJ2-3; cdr3_aa: CASSFGLSTDTQYF; cdr3_nt: TGTGCCAGCAGTTTCGGGTTGAGTACAGATACGCAGTATTTT
d_call: -; v_call: TRBV10-3; clone_size: -; j_call: TRBJ1-6; cdr3_aa: CAISESSPGVSPLHF; cdr3_nt: TGTGCCATCAGTGAGTCCAGCCCCGGGGTTTCACCCCTCCACTTT
d_call: -; v_call: TRBV2; clone_size: few; j_call: TRBJ1-2; cdr3_aa: CAISVYNYGYTF; cdr3_nt: TGTGCCATCAGTGTCTATAACTATGGCTACACCTTC
d_call: TRBD1; v_call: TRBV2; clone_size: -; j_call: TRBJ2-1; cdr3_aa: CASSLVGTGDNEQFF; cdr3_nt: TGTGCCAGCAGTTTAGTAGGGACAGGGGACAATGAGCAGTTCTTC
d_call: -; v_call: TRBV2; clone_size: many; j_call: TRBJ2-4; cdr3_aa: CASSVLEGQYF; cdr3_nt: TGTGCCAGCAGTGTGCTAGAAGGGCAGTACTTC
d_call: -; v_call: TRBV6-5; clone_size: -; j_call: TRBJ1-6; cdr3_aa: CASSYRLGSPLHF; cdr3_nt: TGTGCCAGCAGTTACCGACTCGGTTCACCCCTCCACTTT
d_call: TRBD1; v_call: TRBV12-3/TRBV12-4; clone_size: -; j_call: TRBJ1-3; cdr3_aa: CASSSQGGSGNTIYF; cdr3_nt: TGTGCCAGCAGTTCACAGGGGGGCTCTGGAAACACCATATATTTT
d_call: TRBD2; v_call: TRBV25-1; clone_size: -; j_call: TRBJ2-3; cdr3_aa: CASSGVAGGLGEARDTQYF; cdr3_nt: TGTGCCAGCAGTGGAGTAGCGGGAGGGTTAGGGGAAGCAAGGGATACGCAGTATTTT
d_call: -; v_call: TRBV10-3; clone_size: many; j_call: TRBJ1-2; cdr3_aa: CAISESSYGYTF; cdr3_nt: TGTGCCATCAGTGAGTCGAGCTATGGCTACACCTTC
d_call: -; v_call: TRBV15; clone_size: -; j_call: TRBJ1-1; cdr3_aa: CATSRDSRRVANTEAFF; cdr3_nt: TGTGCCACCAGCAGAGATTCGAGGAGGGTAGCGAACACTGAAGCTTTCTTC
d_call: -; v_call: TRBV25-1; clone_size: -; j_call: TRBJ2-3; cdr3_aa: CASSSGTSTDTQYF; cdr3_nt: TGTGCCAGCAGCTCCGGGACTAGCACAGATACGCAGTATTTT
d_call: -; v_call: TRBV20-1; clone_size: many; j_call: TRBJ1-5; cdr3_aa: CSAGPGTRDSNQPQHF; cdr3_nt: TGCAGTGCTGGTCCCGGGACAAGAGATAGCAATCAGCCCCAGCATTTT
d_call: TRBD1; v_call: TRBV12-3/TRBV12-4; clone_size: once; j_call: TRBJ1-1; cdr3_aa: CASSFTGVGGTEAFF; cdr3_nt: TGTGCCAGCAGTTTTACAGGGGTTGGTGGCACTGAAGCTTTCTTT
d_call: TRBD1; v_call: TRBV7-9; clone_size: many; j_call: TRBJ2-7; cdr3_aa: CASSPSGQGIYEQYF; cdr3_nt: TGTGCCAGCAGCCCCTCGGGACAGGGGATCTACGAGCAGTACTTC
d_call: TRBD2; v_call: TRBV3-1; clone_size: -; j_call: TRBJ2-3; cdr3_aa: CASSQDPSGTPTGTQYF; cdr3_nt: TGTGCCAGCAGCCAAGACCCTAGCGGGACGCCCACGGGTACGCAGTATTTT
d_call: TRBD2; v_call: TRBV6-1; clone_size: -; j_call: TRBJ2-4; cdr3_aa: CASIGRADSIQYF; cdr3_nt: TGTGCCAGCATTGGGAGGGCCGATAGCATTCAGTACTTC
d_call: TRBD2; v_call: TRBV11-2; clone_size: many; j_call: TRBJ2-7; cdr3_aa: CASRSTGRGGSSYEQYF; cdr3_nt: TGTGCCAGCAGATCCACCGGACGGGGGGGTTCCTCCTACGAGCAGTACTTC
d_call: -; v_call: TRBV29-1; clone_size: once; j_call: TRBJ2-6; cdr3_aa: CSVEDRHSGANVLTF; cdr3_nt: TGCAGCGTTGAAGACCGGCACTCTGGGGCCAACGTCCTGACTTTC
d_call: -; v_call: TRBV13; clone_size: few; j_call: TRBJ2-6; cdr3_aa: CASSLEQGQGSGANVLTF; cdr3_nt: TGTGCCAGCAGCTTAGAACAGGGACAAGGCTCTGGGGCCAACGTCCTGACTTTC
d_call: -; v_call: TRBV24-1; clone_size: many; j_call: TRBJ2-3; cdr3_aa: CATRSLDTQYF; cdr3_nt: TGTGCCACCAGGAGTTTGGATACGCAGTATTTT
d_call: TRBD1; v_call: TRBV15; clone_size: -; j_call: TRBJ2-1; cdr3_aa: CATSIGGHNNEQFF; cdr3_nt: TGTGCCACCAGCATAGGGGGCCACAACAATGAGCAGTTCTTC
d_call: -; v_call: TRBV10-2; clone_size: many; j_call: TRBJ1-1; cdr3_aa: CASTPSGAVTEAFF; cdr3_nt: TGCGCCAGCACCCCGTCGGGGGCTGTCACTGAAGCTTTCTTT
d_call: TRBD1; v_call: TRBV5-8; clone_size: many; j_call: TRBJ2-7; cdr3_aa: CASSLRDRGQDEQYF; cdr3_nt: TGTGCCAGCAGCTTGAGGGACAGGGGGCAGGACGAGCAGTACTTC
d_call: -; v_call: TRBV10-3; clone_size: many; j_call: TRBJ1-1; cdr3_aa: CAAGGSESEAFF; cdr3_nt: TGTGCCGCCGGAGGGTCGGAGTCAGAAGCTTTCTTT